A single sample gave rise to the 11 T cell receptor beta chains below, sequenced in a study of early T cells in non-severe SARS-CoV-2 infection. MiXCR was run by TCRdb on the 5' RACE reads, yielding one entry per CDR3 protein. The sample contains 70,000 or so distinct CDR3 sequences, 12% of which appear only once. Sequenced input: whole blood. The receptors originated from an adult who was a healthcare worker with PCR-confirmed SARS-CoV-2 infection or an uninfected control (not recorded which).

The chain carries TRBV9 and TRBJ1-1; D is perhaps TRBD1 (5 bases). This CDR3 is 15 amino acids long. The ends were cut back, 0 bases at V and 4 bases at J, with 13 bases in the middle. Germline loops: CDR1 SGDLS, CDR2 YYNGEE. In DNA form, the CDR3 reads TGTGCCAGCAGCGTAGGGGACGCTGGGGTCACTGAAGCTTTCTTT. Its translation is CASSVGDAGVTEAFF.

The V call is TRBV29-1, the J call TRBJ2-3, with 10 bases identical to TRBD2. V shed 7 bases and J 2 bases; nucleotides not matched to a gene: 6. This CDR3 is built from 14 residues. Germline V gene lookup returns CDR1 SQVTM and CDR2 ANQGSEA. The CDR3 loop reads CSARTSGHTDTQYF. The CDR3 bases are TGCAGCGCCAGGACTAGCGGACACACAGATACGCAGTATTTT.

The chain uses TRBV3-1 and TRBJ1-2; D gene unclear. Trimming removed 1 base from V and 4 bases from J, with 13 bases in between. From germline, CDR1 is LGHDT and CDR2 YNNKEL (reference sequence). The CDR3 has 15 residues. As DNA, the CDR3 is TGTGCCAGCAGCCAAGCGGTGAGAGGCGGCTATGGCTACACCTTC. Its protein product is CASSQAVRGGYGYTF.

This clonotype occurred a few times. The rearrangement joins TRBV9 to TRBJ1-1; the match to TRBD1 covers 8 bases. Germline assignment: CDR1 SGDLS and CDR2 YYNGEE. The J segment lost 7 bases and the V segment lost 3 bases, leaving 8 bases of the junction unmatched. CDR3 length: 14 amino acids. CDR3 loop: CASSAGDRRDEAFF. CDR3 bases: TGTGCCAGCAGCGCGGGGGACAGGAGGGATGAAGCTTTCTTT. The whole variable domain, filled in from reference TRBV9 and TRBJ1-1, reads DSGVTQTPKHLITATGQRVTLRCSPRSGDLSVYWYQQSLDQGLQFLIQYYNGEERAKGNILERFSAQQFPDLHSELNLSSLELGDSALYFCASSAGDRRDEAFFGQGTRLTVV.

The sample holds a few counts of this clonotype. This chain connects TRBV5-1 to TRBJ2-3; the match to TRBD2 covers 9 bases. CDR3 length: 15 amino acids. From germline, CDR1 is SGHRS and CDR2 YFSETQ. V trimming: 5 bases; J trimming: 1 base; junction bases outside the gene matches: 5. The CDR3 region is CASRSAGGGTDTQYF. In nucleotides, the CDR3 is TGCGCCAGCAGATCTGCGGGAGGGGGCACAGATACGCAGTATTTT.

The gene calls are TRBV30 and TRBJ1-1; D call uncertain. The CDR3 contains 13 residues. From germline, CDR1 is GTSNPN and CDR2 SVGIG (reference sequence). V was clipped by 7 bases and J by 4 bases, with 16 bases between them. The CDR3 is CASLSLGSTEAFF. The CDR3 DNA is TGTGCCTCCCTGAGCTTGGGGAGCACTGAAGCTTTCTTT.

This clonotype was detected many times. The V and J genes are TRBV6-5 and TRBJ2-5; tentatively, D is TRBD1 (6 bases). Trimming took off 6 bases at V and 5 bases at J, with 16 bases between the two ends. The CDR3 runs to 14 residues. Per the germline V gene, CDR1 is MNHEY and CDR2 is SVGAGI. The CDR3 spells CASRASTGLETQYF. The CDR3 DNA sequence: TGTGCCAGCAGGGCCTCAACAGGGCTGGAGACCCAGTACTTC.

This clonotype has a count of ten or more. The V and J genes are TRBV20-1 and TRBJ2-1; TRBD2 is a possible D gene (6 bases). With 0 bases removed from V and 5 bases from J, the gap between germline ends came to 11 bases. CDR3 length: 14 residues. The germline V gene has CDR1 DFQATT and CDR2 SNEGSKA (reference sequence). The CDR3 reads CSARDGGTHNEQFF. CDR3 coding DNA: TGCAGTGCTAGAGATGGCGGGACCCACAATGAGCAGTTCTTC.

This clonotype was seen more than once but under ten times. The chain is built from TRBV18 and TRBJ2-7, with 8 bases identical to TRBD1. V shed 3 bases, J shed 4 bases, and the junction held 11 bases outside the gene matches. This CDR3 contains 16 residues. Germline CDR1 KGHSH, CDR2 LQKENI. CDR3 sequence reads: CASSPLDRATPYEQYF. The CDR3 DNA sequence: TGTGCCAGCTCACCGCTGGACAGGGCCACTCCTTACGAGCAGTACTTC.

This clonotype was detected many times. The chain links TRBV29-1 to TRBJ2-3, with 11 bases matching TRBD2. Losses at the gene ends were 1 base for V and 3 bases for J; bases not matched to a gene: 0. CDR1 SQVTM and CDR2 ANQGSEA come from the germline V gene. This CDR3 comprises 14 residues. CDR3 residues: CSVEGTSGTDTQYF. CDR3 DNA sequence: TGCAGCGTTGAAGGGACTAGCGGGACAGATACGCAGTATTTT.

This clonotype was picked up a small number of times. V and J are TRBV7-9 and TRBJ2-1, with 9 bases identical to TRBD1. The CDR3 is made up of 14 amino acids. V shed 4 bases and J 5 bases; nucleotides not matched to a gene: 3. Germline V CDR1 and CDR2: SEHNR, FQNEAQ (reference sequence). CDR3 region: CASSSGQGHNEQFF. CDR3 bases: TGTGCCAGCAGCTCTGGACAGGGGCACAATGAGCAGTTCTTC.